This paragraph reports one T cell receptor beta chain. Germline CDR1 is SGHVS and CDR2 is FQNEAQ. The length of the CDR3 is 12 residues. V lost 5 bases, J lost 11 bases, and 15 bases lay in between. This entry belongs to a study of technical replicates of blood from a few donors. Here immunoSEQ multiplex PCR was the method, and the copy in TCRdb shows in-frame clones only, minus some. The sample carries 80,000 to 90,000 clones, around 94% recorded once. This chain links TRBV7-8 with TRBJ1-1; tentatively, D is TRBD1 (5 bases). Material: T cells isolated from PBMCs. This clonotype was obtained from a human donor in good health. The CDR3 bases are TGTGCCAGCAGCCCGGGAGGGGTGGAGGCTTTCTTT. This codes for CASSPGGVEAFF. The full variable domain, with the rest looked up from reference TRBV7-8 and TRBJ1-1, is GAGVSQSPRYKVAKRGQDVALRCDPISGHVSLFWYQQALGQGPEFLTYFQNEAQLDKSGLPSDRFFAERPEGSVSTLKIQRTQQEDSAVYLCASSPGGVEAFFGQGTRLTVV.